This entry concerns a single T cell receptor (beta chain). Libraries were prepared by immunoSEQ multiplex PCR; TCRdb keeps only in-frame clonotypes and omits some of them. The top ten hold roughly 0.77% of the sample, which has 150,000 to 200,000 clones, approximately 89% seen once. Participants reported their clinical history, and cohort assignment relied on those reports. This sample is drawn from a study of blood T cell repertoires in COVID-19. V lost 5 bases and J 0 bases, leaving 5 bases between the germline ends. This CDR3 is built from 14 residues. Germline V CDR1 and CDR2: SNHLY, FYNNEI. The sample consisted of PBMCs or T cells enriched from blood (not recorded which). The chain is built from TRBV2 and TRBJ2-6, with unresolved D. The TCR comes from a woman in her late teens or twenties who had recovered from COVID-19. The CDR3 region has the DNA TGTGCCAGCAGTATCAGCTCTGGGGCCAACGTCCTGACTTTC. Translation gives CASSISSGANVLTF. Full variable domain (rest looked up from reference TRBV2 and TRBJ2-6): EPEVTQTPSHQVTQMGQEVILRCVPISNHLYFYWYRQILGQKVEFLVSFYNNEISEKSEIFDDQFSVERPDGSNFTLKIRSTKLEDSAMYFCASSISSGANVLTFGAGSRLTVL.